This record looks at one T cell receptor (beta chain) sequence and its context. The antigen is unknown. Only in-frame clones appear in the TCRdb table, and some are missing; sequencing was by immunoSEQ multiplex PCR. This table has hundreds of thousands of clones, roughly 95% appearing once. These data are taken from a study of shared clonotypes between healthy human individuals. About the study: The study used three CD4 naive, three CD4 memory, two CD8 naive and one CD8 memory plate per donor.

CD45RO-negative, CCR7-selected cells formed the naive CD8 fraction, which excluded terminally differentiated effector memory CD45RA+ cells. Study-wide findings and caveats: Although depth was large, rarefaction showed that sequencing of the sorted subsets was incomplete. Limited genetic and exposure-history diversity came from having few donors.

This TCR derives from a woman aged 25-40 years in good health. The specimen sequenced was naive CD8+ T cells sorted from blood.

The CDR3 sequence: CSGGASGNTDTQYF. The CDR3 DNA follows: TGCAGCGGGGGGGCTAGCGGGAACACAGATACGCAGTATTTT. The V gene is TRBV29-1, the J gene TRBJ2-3; 9 bases are a match to TRBD2. The length of the CDR3 is 14 residues. The J segment lost 2 bases and the V segment lost 7 bases, leaving 7 bases of the junction unmatched. CDR1 and CDR2 (germline): SQVTM, ANQGSEA.